The rows below give T cell receptor beta chains drawn from one sample of a study of cytomegalovirus exposure and HLA in healthy donors. Profiled with immunoSEQ multiplex PCR; TCRdb holds only in-frame clones, not every one. Of about 78,000 clones in the sample, 90% to 96% were seen once. The source material was PBMCs. These receptors were taken from a man between 18 and 29 years old in good health and CMV-seropositive. CDR3s include the opening cysteine and the closing phenylalanine or tryptophan. Each record gives: V gene, J gene, D gene, clone size, CDR3 DNA, CDR3 protein. The D gene is left open where the match is weak. Some rows have no size entry. The others give once, few or many, or a class for an expanded clone.

TRBV11-3	TRBJ2-1	-	-	TGTGCCAGCAGCCCAGGACACACACGTTACAATGAGCAGTTCTTC	CASSPGHTRYNEQFF
TRBV10-2	TRBJ2-7	TRBD2	-	TGCGCCAGCAGTCCGCTAGCGGGAGGGCCGGGCTACGAGCAGTACTTC	CASSPLAGGPGYEQYF
TRBV6-1	TRBJ2-1	TRBD1	-	TGTGCCAGCAGTGAAGGGACAGGGGGTTACAATGAGCAGTTCTTC	CASSEGTGGYNEQFF
TRBV7-2	TRBJ2-7	TRBD1	-	TGTGCCAGCAGCCCGGACAGGGTACACTCCTACGAGCAGTACTTC	CASSPDRVHSYEQYF
TRBV6-5	TRBJ1-1	-	-	TGTGCCAGCAGTTACACCGGGGACACTGAAGCTTTCTTT	CASSYTGDTEAFF
TRBV27	TRBJ1-5	-	-	TGTGCCAGCAGTCGGGGGGGAATCAATCAGCCCCAGCATTTT	CASSRGGINQPQHF
TRBV27	TRBJ1-1	-	-	TGTGCCAGCAGTTTATCTCCGGGGATGAACACTGAAGCTTTCTTT	CASSLSPGMNTEAFF
TRBV29-1	TRBJ1-2	-	-	TGCAGCGCCCGACAGGATGATGGCTACACCTTC	CSARQDDGYTF
TRBV7-9	TRBJ2-3	-	-	TGTGCCAGCAGCCCCCGGGGGATAGATACGCAGTATTTT	CASSPRGIDTQYF
TRBV7-8	TRBJ2-1	TRBD2	-	TGTGCCAGCAGTCCACATAGCGGGCGTTCCTACAATGAGCAGTTCTTC	CASSPHSGRSYNEQFF
TRBV9	TRBJ1-1	-	-	TGTGCCAGCAGCGTAGGCAGGGGTACTGAAGCTTTCTTT	CASSVGRGTEAFF
TRBV7-9	TRBJ2-7	-	-	TGTGCCAGCAGCCCGGGGGGACAGGTGGCTTACGAGCAGTACTTC	CASSPGGQVAYEQYF
TRBV27	TRBJ1-2	TRBD1	-	TGTGCCAGCATTGGGTCTATCGGGACAGGGGACTATGGCTACACCTTC	CASIGSIGTGDYGYTF
TRBV7-6	TRBJ2-3	TRBD1	once	TGTGCCAGCAGCCCCAATGTAGGGGGCGGCACAGATACGCAGTATTTT	CASSPNVGGGTDTQYF
TRBV2	TRBJ1-4	TRBD1	-	TGTGCCAGCAGTCGGGACAGGGGAAATGAAAAACTGTTTTTT	CASSRDRGNEKLFF
TRBV13	TRBJ2-1	TRBD1	-	TGTGCCAGCAGCCCCAAAGACAGGGACAATGAGCAGTTCTTC	CASSPKDRDNEQFF
TRBV6-1	TRBJ2-1	-	-	TGTGCCAGCACGACGGGAAGCTCGTCGCACAATGAGCAGTTCTTC	CASTTGSSSHNEQFF
TRBV27	TRBJ2-7	TRBD2	-	TGTGCCAGCAGTTTAGTGGCGGGAGGGCCCCTCGAGCAGTACTTC	CASSLVAGGPLEQYF
TRBV10-3	TRBJ2-3	TRBD2	-	TGTGCCATCAGTGATCAGCGGGAGGCAGATACGCAGTATTTT	CAISDQREADTQYF
TRBV9	TRBJ1-2	-	-	TGTGCCAGCAGCGTAGACGGCGGGGCAGGAGCTGGCTACACCTTC	CASSVDGGAGAGYTF
TRBV27	TRBJ2-7	TRBD1	-	TGTGCCAGCAGTCCACGACAGGGTTCGGAGCAGTACTTC	CASSPRQGSEQYF
TRBV5-1	TRBJ2-7	-	-	TGCGCCACCTTCCCGGGCCCAGGGGATACCTACGAGCAGTACTTC	CATFPGPGDTYEQYF
TRBV4-1	TRBJ1-2	-	-	TGCGCCAGCAGCCAACGGGAGGTAGGAGGCTACACCTTC	CASSQREVGGYTF
TRBV4-1	TRBJ2-5	TRBD2	-	TGCGCCAGCAGCCATGCGCTAGCGGGAGGGCCCCAAGAGACCCAGTACTTC	CASSHALAGGPQETQYF
TRBV5-1	TRBJ1-2	-	-	TGCGCCAGCAGCTTCTCCGGGGACTTGGGCGGCTACACCTTC	CASSFSGDLGGYTF
TRBV6-5	TRBJ2-5	TRBD1	-	TGTGCCAGCAGTTTTCGGGACAGTAAAGAGACCCAGTACTTC	CASSFRDSKETQYF
TRBV6-5	TRBJ1-5	-	-	TGTGCCAGCAGTAGCCAGGTGAATCAGCCCCAGCATTTT	CASSSQVNQPQHF
TRBV29-1	TRBJ1-1	-	-	TGCAGCGTCGGGAACAGGGCCGGTGAAGCTTTCTTT	CSVGNRAGEAFF
TRBV19	TRBJ1-2	-	-	TGTGCCACCACGGAGCGGGGGTTGAACTATGGCTACACCTTC	CATTERGLNYGYTF